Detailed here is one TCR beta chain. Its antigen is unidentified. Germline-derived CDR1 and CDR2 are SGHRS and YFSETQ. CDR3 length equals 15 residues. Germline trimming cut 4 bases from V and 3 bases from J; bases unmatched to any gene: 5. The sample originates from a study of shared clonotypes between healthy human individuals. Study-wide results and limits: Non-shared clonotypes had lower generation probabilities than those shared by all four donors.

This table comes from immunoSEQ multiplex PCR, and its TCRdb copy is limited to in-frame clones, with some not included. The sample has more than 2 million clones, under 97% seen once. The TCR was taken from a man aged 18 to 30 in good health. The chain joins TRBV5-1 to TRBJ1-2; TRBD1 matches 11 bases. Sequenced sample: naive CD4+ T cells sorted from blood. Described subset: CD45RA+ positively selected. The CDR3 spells CASSGRTGGDYGYTF. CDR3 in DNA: TGCGCCAGCAGCGGACGGACAGGGGGCGACTATGGCTACACCTTC.